The text below deals with one T cell receptor beta chain. This clonotype was observed many times. Its binding antigen is unknown. Per-nucleotide qualities are absent, and no much larger clonotype sits a single base away. These data originate in a study of regulatory T cells in long-lasting Graves disease (dated by TCRdb to the early 2020s). Turning to the overall study: Persistent Graves' disease was defined as persistently positive TSH receptor autoantibodies together with antithyroid drug treatment for over 5 years. Persistent Graves' disease patients were compared with newly diagnosed Graves' disease patients by peripheral blood TCR sequencing and RNA sequencing. The study took place in China and was registered as a clinical trial. A total of around 35 samples underwent TCR sequencing: around 13 from persistent and approximately 20 from newly diagnosed Graves' disease patients. In the clinical cohort, patients with persistent Graves' disease had used antithyroid drugs for an average of roughly ten years.

What the authors observed across the whole study: Preferential use of TRBV28, TRBJ1-2 and TRBJ2-5 was observed in persistent disease, whereas TRBV20-1 and TRBJ2-1 were favored in newly diagnosed disease. The authors noted that the small sample size was a limitation that may lower accuracy. Persistent Graves' disease patients showed lower TCR Shannon entropy and fewer highly expanded clones than newly diagnosed patients, suggesting clonal expansion. Sequencing and analysis were limited to the TCR beta chain. Only peripheral blood was studied, because thyroid tissue, the primary lesion, was inaccessible. Persistent patients shared more public clonotypes among themselves (around 2,500) than newly diagnosed patients did (about 970).

A distance of 16 bases separates the germline ends of V and J, which lose 5 bases and 9 bases respectively. The CDR3 goes from the cysteine to the phenylalanine over 13 residues. The DNA shown is the 39-base CDR3, in frame from base 1. CDR1 SGHAT and CDR2 FQNNGV were looked up in the germline V gene. This sample's time point label indicates: persistent/refractory GD, antithyroid drugs over 5 years with positive TRAb. For both TCR sequencing and RNA sequencing, RNA was extracted from PBMCs in TRIzol. The diagnosis of Graves' disease followed American Thyroid Association guidelines. Patients for the study were recruited at an endocrinology department in Xi'an, China. From each patient, nine milliliters of peripheral blood was collected into an EDTA anticoagulant tube. PBMCs were isolated by Ficoll Paque Plus density gradient separation without further T cell sorting. An Agilent 2100 Bioanalyzer and agarose gel were used to assess RNA quality, and a NanoDrop 2000 was used to measure RNA concentration.

The method behind the library was multiplex PCR. The listed sequencing device is Illumina HiSeq 4000. CDR3 regions were amplified by Arm-PCR with iRepertoire HTBI primers to construct TCR beta libraries. Before sequencing, the PCR products went through gel purification. The paper's processing steps were these. Gene usage analysis of CDR3 amino acid clonotypes relied on the 60 or so TRBV and 12 to 15 TRBJ segments identified across samples. COPE and FqMerger were used to merge the filtered high-quality paired reads into contigs. BLAST was used to align contigs to IMGT TRBV, TRBD and TRBJ reference genes, and CDR3 was defined according to IMGT. Any clonotype with a frequency above 0.1% was classified as a highly expanded clone. Shannon entropy was used to measure repertoire diversity, and the Gini coefficient was used to measure V-J evenness. Public clonotypes were defined as clonotypes shared by more than one individual. Using fastp at Q25 and MiXCR, TCRdb reprocessed the public reads and kept productive beta chains. Rows merge per CDR3 protein into single entries with the most common DNA and genes. The V and J calls shown here were made by TCRdb, not taken from the authors' results. This sample holds hundreds of thousands of distinct CDR3 sequences; roughly 21% were observed only once. The ten largest make up more than 13% of the sample.

The sequencing here drew on peripheral blood mononuclear cells (PBMCs), taken when the disease was refractory, from a patient treated with antithyroid drugs. The sequence joins TRBV11-2 to TRBJ1-1; the D region possibly corresponds to TRBD1 (6 bases align). The receptor's source is a female donor with Graves disease. The CDR3 reads as follows: CASSAPGQLQAFF. The base sequence is TGTGCCAGCAGCGCCCCCGGACAGCTTCAAGCTTTCTTT.